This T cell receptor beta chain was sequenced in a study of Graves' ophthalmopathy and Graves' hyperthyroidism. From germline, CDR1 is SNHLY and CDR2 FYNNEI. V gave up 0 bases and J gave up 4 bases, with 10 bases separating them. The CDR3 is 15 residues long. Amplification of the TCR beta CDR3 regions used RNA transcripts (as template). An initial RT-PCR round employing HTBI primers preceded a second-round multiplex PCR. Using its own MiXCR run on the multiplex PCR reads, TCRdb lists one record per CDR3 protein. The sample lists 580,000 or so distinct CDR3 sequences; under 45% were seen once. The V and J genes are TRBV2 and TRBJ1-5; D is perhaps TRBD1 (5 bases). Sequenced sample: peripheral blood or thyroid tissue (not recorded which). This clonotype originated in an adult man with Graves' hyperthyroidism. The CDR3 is CASSEALTVNQPQHF. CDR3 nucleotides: TGTGCCAGCAGTGAAGCGCTGACAGTTAATCAGCCCCAGCATTTT.